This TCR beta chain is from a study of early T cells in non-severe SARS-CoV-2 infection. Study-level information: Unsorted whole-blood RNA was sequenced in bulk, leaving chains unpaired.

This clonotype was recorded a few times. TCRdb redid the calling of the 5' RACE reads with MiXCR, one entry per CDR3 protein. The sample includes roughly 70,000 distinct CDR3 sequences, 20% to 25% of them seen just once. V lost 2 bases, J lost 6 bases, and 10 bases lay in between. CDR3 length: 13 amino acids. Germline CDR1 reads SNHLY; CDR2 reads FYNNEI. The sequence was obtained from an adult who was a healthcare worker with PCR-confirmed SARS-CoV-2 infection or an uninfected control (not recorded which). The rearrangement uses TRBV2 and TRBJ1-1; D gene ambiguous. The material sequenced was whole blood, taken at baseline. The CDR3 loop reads CASSENPGAEAFF. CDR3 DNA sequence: TGTGCCAGCAGTGAAAACCCCGGCGCTGAAGCTTTCTTT.